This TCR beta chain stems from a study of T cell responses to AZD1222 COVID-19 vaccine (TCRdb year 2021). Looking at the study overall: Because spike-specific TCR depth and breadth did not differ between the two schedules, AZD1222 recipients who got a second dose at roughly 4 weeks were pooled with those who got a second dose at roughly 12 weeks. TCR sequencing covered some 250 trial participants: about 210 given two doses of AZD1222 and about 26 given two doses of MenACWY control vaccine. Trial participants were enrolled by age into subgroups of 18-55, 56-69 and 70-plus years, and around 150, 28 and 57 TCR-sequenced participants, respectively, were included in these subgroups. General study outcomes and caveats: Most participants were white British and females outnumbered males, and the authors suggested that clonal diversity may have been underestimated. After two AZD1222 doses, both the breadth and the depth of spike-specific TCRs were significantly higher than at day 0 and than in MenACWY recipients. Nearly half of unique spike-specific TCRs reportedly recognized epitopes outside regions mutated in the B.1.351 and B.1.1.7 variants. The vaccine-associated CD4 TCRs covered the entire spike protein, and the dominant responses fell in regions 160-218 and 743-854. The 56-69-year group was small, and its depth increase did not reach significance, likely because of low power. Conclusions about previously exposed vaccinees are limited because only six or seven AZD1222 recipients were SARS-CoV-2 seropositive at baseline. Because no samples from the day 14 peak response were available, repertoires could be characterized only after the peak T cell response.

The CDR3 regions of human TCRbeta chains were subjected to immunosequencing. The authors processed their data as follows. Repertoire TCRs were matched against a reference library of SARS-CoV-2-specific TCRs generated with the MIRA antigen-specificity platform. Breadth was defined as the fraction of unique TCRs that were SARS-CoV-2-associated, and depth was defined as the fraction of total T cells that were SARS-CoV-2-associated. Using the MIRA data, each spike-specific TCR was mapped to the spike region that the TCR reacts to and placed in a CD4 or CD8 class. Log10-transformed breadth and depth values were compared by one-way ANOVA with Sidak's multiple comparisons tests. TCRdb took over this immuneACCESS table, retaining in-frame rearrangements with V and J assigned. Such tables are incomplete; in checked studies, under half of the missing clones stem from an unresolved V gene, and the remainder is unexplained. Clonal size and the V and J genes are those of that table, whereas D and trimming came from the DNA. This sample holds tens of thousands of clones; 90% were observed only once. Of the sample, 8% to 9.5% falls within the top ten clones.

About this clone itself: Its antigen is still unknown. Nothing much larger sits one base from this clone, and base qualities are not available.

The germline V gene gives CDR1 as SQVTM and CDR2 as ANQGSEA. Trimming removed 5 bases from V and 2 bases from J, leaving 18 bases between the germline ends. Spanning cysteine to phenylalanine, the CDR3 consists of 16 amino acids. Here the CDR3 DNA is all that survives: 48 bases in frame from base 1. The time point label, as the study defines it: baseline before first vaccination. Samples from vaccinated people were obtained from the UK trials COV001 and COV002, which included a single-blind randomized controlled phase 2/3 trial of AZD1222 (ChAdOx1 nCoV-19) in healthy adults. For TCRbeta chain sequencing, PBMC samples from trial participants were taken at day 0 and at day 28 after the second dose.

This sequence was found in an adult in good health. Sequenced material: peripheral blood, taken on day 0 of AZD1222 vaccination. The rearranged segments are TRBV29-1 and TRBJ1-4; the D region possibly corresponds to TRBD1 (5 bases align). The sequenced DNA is TGCAGCGTTTATAAAAGAGACAGCGGGACTAATGAAAAACTGTTTTTT. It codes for CSVYKRDSGTNEKLFF.